The 6 T cell receptor beta chains below were found in one sample sequenced in a study of glioma-infiltrating T cells after dendritic cell vaccination. TCRdb keeps only in-frame clones here, not all; method: immunoSEQ multiplex PCR. The repertoire includes about 82,000 clones, approximately 90% of them detected once, and approximately 3% sits in the top ten. This specimen consisted of blood, obtained before dendritic cell vaccination. The receptors here all came from a human donor with glioblastoma.

The CDR3 spells CASRADSNEKLFF. The CDR3 DNA reads as TGTGCCAGCAGAGCGGACAGTAATGAAAAACTGTTTTTT. This chain uses TRBV2 with TRBJ1-4, with D perhaps matching TRBD1 (6 bases). The CDR3 has 13 amino acids. The ends were cut back, 6 bases at V and 4 bases at J, with 9 bases in the middle. CDR1 and CDR2 (germline): SNHLY, FYNNEI. The variable domain in full, completed from reference TRBV2 and TRBJ1-4, reads EPEVTQTPSHQVTQMGQEVILRCVPISNHLYFYWYRQILGQKVEFLVSFYNNEISEKSEIFDDQFSVERPDGSNFTLKIRSTKLEDSAMYFCASRADSNEKLFFGSGTQLSVL.

The V call is TRBV7-9, the J call TRBJ1-2; TRBD1 is a possible D gene (5 bases). This CDR3 has 15 residues. Germline CDR1 and CDR2: SEHNR and FQNEAQ (reference sequence). V dropped 4 bases and J dropped 6 bases, with 18 bases sitting between them. The CDR3 sequence is CASSSGTGGGNGYTF. CDR3 nucleotides: TGTGCCAGCAGCTCAGGAACAGGCGGTGGAAATGGCTACACCTTC.

The V gene is TRBV5-1, the J gene TRBJ2-5; TRBD1 matches at 10 bases. The CDR3 is made up of 15 amino acids. The germline V gene has CDR1 SGHRS and CDR2 YFSETQ. Trimming removed 4 bases from V and 5 bases from J; junction bases left unmatched: 8. CDR3 bases: TGCGCCAGCAGCCGACAGGGGGCGGAGGGGGAGACCCAGTACTTC. This encodes CASSRQGAEGETQYF.

This chain links TRBV11-1 with TRBJ2-7; TRBD1 matches at 10 bases. V lost 3 bases and J lost 2; bases outside the gene matches: 4. The CDR3 spans 15 residues. CDR1 and CDR2 from the germline V gene are SGHAT and FQDESV (reference sequence). DNA of the CDR3: TGTGCCAGCAGCTTCTCCGGGACAGGGGCCTACGAGCAGTACTTC. The encoded protein is CASSFSGTGAYEQYF.

The rearrangement links TRBV6-1 to TRBJ1-1; 7 bases align to TRBD1. After removal of 6 bases from V and 2 bases from J, the junction contained 3 bases not matched to a gene. Germline V lookup: CDR1 MNHNS, CDR2 SASEGT. This CDR3 is 13 amino acids long. The CDR3 nucleotides are TGTGCCAGCAGGAGGGGGCAAAACACTGAAGCTTTCTTT. Protein product: CASRRGQNTEAFF.

The chain couples TRBV2 to TRBJ2-2, with 11 bases fitting TRBD1. V was pared by 3 bases and J by 6 bases, with 6 bases of the junction left unmatched. Germline CDR1 SNHLY, CDR2 FYNNEI. This CDR3 comprises 16 residues. This CDR3 reads CASSDTRGQGAGELFF. As DNA, the CDR3 is TGTGCCAGCAGTGACACGCGGGGACAGGGGGCCGGGGAGCTGTTTTTT.